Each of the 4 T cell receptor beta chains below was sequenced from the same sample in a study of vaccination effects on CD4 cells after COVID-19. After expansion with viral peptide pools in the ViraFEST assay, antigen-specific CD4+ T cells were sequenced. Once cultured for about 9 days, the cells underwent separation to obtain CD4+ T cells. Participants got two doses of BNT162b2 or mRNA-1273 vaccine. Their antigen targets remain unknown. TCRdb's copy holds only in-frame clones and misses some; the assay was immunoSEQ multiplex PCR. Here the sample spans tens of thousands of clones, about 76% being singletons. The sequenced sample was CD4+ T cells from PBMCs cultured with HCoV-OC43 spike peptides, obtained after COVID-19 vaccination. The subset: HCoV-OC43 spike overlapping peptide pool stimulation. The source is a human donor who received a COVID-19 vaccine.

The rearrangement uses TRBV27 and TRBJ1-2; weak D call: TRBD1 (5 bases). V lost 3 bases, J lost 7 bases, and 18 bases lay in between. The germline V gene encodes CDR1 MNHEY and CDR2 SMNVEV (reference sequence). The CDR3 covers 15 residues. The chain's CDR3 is CASSFGAGSSSGYTF. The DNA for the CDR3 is TGTGCCAGCAGTTTTGGGGCAGGCTCTTCGAGTGGCTACACCTTC.

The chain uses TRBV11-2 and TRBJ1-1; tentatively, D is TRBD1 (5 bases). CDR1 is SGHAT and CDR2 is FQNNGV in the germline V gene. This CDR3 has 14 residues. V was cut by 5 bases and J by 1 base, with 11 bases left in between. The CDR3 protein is CASSLPGENTEAFF. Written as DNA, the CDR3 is TGTGCCAGCAGCCTCCCGGGGGAGAACACTGAAGCTTTCTTT.

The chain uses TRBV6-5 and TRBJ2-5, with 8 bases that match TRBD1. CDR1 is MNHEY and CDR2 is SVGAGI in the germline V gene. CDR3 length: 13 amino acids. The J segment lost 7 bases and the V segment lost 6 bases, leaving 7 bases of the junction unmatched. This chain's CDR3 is CASREDRVGTQYF. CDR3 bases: TGTGCCAGCAGAGAGGACAGGGTCGGGACCCAGTACTTC.

The CDR3 sequence: CATRTSALNTYEQYF. CDR3 coding DNA: TGTGCCACCAGGACTAGCGCCCTGAATACCTACGAGCAGTACTTC. The chain couples TRBV19 to TRBJ2-7, with 9 bases aligning to TRBD2. The CDR3 consists of 15 residues. J was trimmed by 2 bases and V by 10 bases; bases with no gene match: 12. Germline assignment: CDR1 LNHDA and CDR2 SQIVND (reference sequence).